The T cell receptor beta chain under discussion was sequenced for a study of CD4 T cells in relation to SARS-CoV-2 and coronaviruses. Study overall: The negative reference was HIV-1 Nef peptide pool or peptide-free culture.

Unexposed donor CD4+ T cells date from about 2010-2019, before the COVID-19 pandemic. The cells were cultured for about ten days before CD4+ T cells were isolated. Cells permitting, SARS-CoV-2 S/N and four cold-coronavirus spikes were tested on unexposed-donor CD4+ T cells. To note about this clone: What it binds is unknown.

Clones were read by immunoSEQ multiplex PCR, and TCRdb kept only the in-frame ones, dropping some. The top ten hold around 14% of the sample, which has approximately 12,000 clones, about 78% seen once. The germline gives CDR1 SGHDT, CDR2 YYEEEE. Trimming removed 2 bases from V and 5 bases from J, with 7 bases in between. There are 12 residues in the CDR3. Whole-study findings and limits: No crossreactivity against non-spike viral proteins was tested here. Around 60% of donors had memory CD4+ clonotypes crossrecognizing SARS-CoV-2 and common cold coronavirus spike.

Sequenced sample: CD4+ T cells from PBMCs, cultured in vitro. This clonotype was sampled from a human donor in good health. The rearrangement links TRBV5-6 to TRBJ2-5; D uncertain. The chain's CDR3 is CASSLRVETQYF. CDR3 nucleotide sequence: TGTGCCAGCAGCTTACGAGTGGAGACCCAGTACTTC.